The 29 T cell receptor beta chains below come from one sample, sequenced in a study of regulatory and conventional T cells in RAG deficiency. Data came from immunoSEQ multiplex PCR; TCRdb stores just in-frame clones and leaves some out. The sample includes about 30,000 clones, approximately 96% of them seen just once. Conventional CD4+ T cells were sorted from blood as CD25-low CD127-high cells. The same data also went into a second study, on regulatory T cells. Turning to that study: Amplification used 52 TRBV primers and 13 TRBJ primers.

Material: CD25- CD4+ T cells sorted from blood. The receptors shown here come from a human donor in good health.

The chain combines TRBV5-1 with TRBJ2-7; 8 nucleotides line up with TRBD1. CDR1 and CDR2 from the germline V gene are SGHRS and YFSETQ. CDR3 length: 14 amino acids. J lost 7 bases, V lost 0 bases, and 6 bases had no gene match. CDR3: CASSLGRGQGEQYF. In DNA, the CDR3 is TGCGCCAGCAGCTTGGGCAGGGGGCAGGGAGAGCAGTACTTC.

The genes are TRBV4-1 and TRBJ1-4; possible D gene TRBD1, 5 bases. The CDR3 runs 16 residues. Trimming stripped 1 base from V and 6 bases from J, with 15 bases between. Germline V gene data show CDR1 as MGHRA and CDR2 as YSYEKL. DNA for the CDR3: TGCGCCAGCAGCCAAGTATCCAGGACGGGGGATGAAAAACTGTTTTTT. It specifies CASSQVSRTGDEKLFF.

CDR3 in amino acids: CAISGGSSGANVLTF. CDR3 nucleotide sequence: TGTGCCATCAGCGGGGGGAGCTCTGGGGCCAACGTCCTGACTTTC. This rearrangement joins TRBV10-3 to TRBJ2-6, with 7 bases matching TRBD2. Germline trimming cut 6 bases from V and 0 bases from J; bases unmatched to any gene: 2. The CDR3 totals 15 residues. Germline CDR1 and CDR2: ENHRY and SYGVKD.

This clone was found a few times. The V call is TRBV18, the J call TRBJ1-3; TRBD1 is a possible D gene (5 bases). CDR3 length equals 19 residues. The ends were cut back, 4 bases at V and 0 bases at J, with 22 bases in the middle. Germline V gene data show CDR1 as KGHSH and CDR2 as LQKENI. CDR3 loop: CASSQIRDFRSPSGNTIYF. CDR3 sequence (DNA): TGTGCCAGCTCACAAATCCGGGACTTTAGGTCCCCCTCTGGAAACACCATATATTTT.

The rearrangement uses TRBV20-1 and TRBJ2-5; D unresolved. Trimming took 3 bases from V and 5 from J, leaving 7 bases between them. The germline CDR1 and CDR2 sequences are DFQATT and SNEGSKA (reference sequence). CDR3 length: 11 amino acids. The CDR3 DNA is TGCAGTGCTAGTAAATTGGAGACCCAGTACTTC. It is translated as CSASKLETQYF.

The J gene is TRBJ2-5, the V gene TRBV6-5, with 10 bases aligning to TRBD2. CDR1 and CDR2 from the germline V gene are MNHEY and SVGAGI. V trimming: 5 bases; J trimming: 7 bases; junction bases outside the gene matches: 4. This CDR3 comprises 13 residues. For the CDR3, the DNA is TGTGCCAGCAGTCTAGCGGGGGCGGGGACCCAGTACTTC. Amino acid sequence: CASSLAGAGTQYF.

The chain recombines TRBV4-1 with TRBJ1-5; D gene ambiguous. The CDR3 spans 15 residues. Trimming pared 1 base from V and 8 bases from J, leaving 15 bases between. Germline CDR1 and CDR2: MGHRA and YSYEKL. CDR3 DNA sequence: TGCGCCAGCAGCCAAGGCTCCAGCCTCGGGGAGCCCCAGCATTTT. It is translated as CASSQGSSLGEPQHF.

The sample holds one count of this clone. V gene TRBV7-9 combines with J gene TRBJ1-4, with 7 nucleotides matching TRBD1. The CDR3 sequence is 15 residues long. V was clipped by 3 bases and J by 4 bases; unmatched bases: 5. Germline V CDR1 and CDR2: SEHNR, FQNEAQ (reference sequence). The CDR3 sequence: CASSLGDRDNEKLFF. CDR3 DNA: TGTGCCAGCAGCTTGGGCGACAGGGATAATGAAAAACTGTTTTTT.

The V gene is TRBV5-5, the J gene TRBJ1-1, with a possible D match to TRBD1 (5 bases). Germline V gene data show CDR1 as SGHKS and CDR2 as YYEKEE (reference sequence). V dropped 3 bases and J dropped 4 bases, with 7 bases sitting between them. This CDR3 has 12 residues. The CDR3, as DNA: TGTGCCAGCAGCTCCCAGGGCACTGAAGCTTTCTTT. Its translation: CASSSQGTEAFF.

This clone was detected once. The chain is built from TRBV27 and TRBJ1-2; D is unresolved. The CDR3 contains 14 residues. Germline CDR1 and CDR2: MNHEY and SMNVEV (reference sequence). With 0 bases removed from V and 2 bases from J, the gap between germline ends came to 7 bases. CDR3 coding DNA: TGTGCCAGCAGTTTATCGAGCCTGAACTATGGCTACACCTTC. Its translation: CASSLSSLNYGYTF.

The chain combines TRBV7-9 with TRBJ1-5, with D uncertain. The V gene lost 6 bases and the J gene lost 3 bases, with 9 bases spanning the gap. Germline lookup yields CDR1 SEHNR and CDR2 FQNEAQ (reference sequence). This CDR3 spans 13 amino acids. CDR3 protein: CASSRGFNQPQHF. CDR3 DNA sequence: TGTGCCAGCAGTCGAGGATTCAATCAGCCCCAGCATTTT.

This chain connects TRBV5-1 to TRBJ1-5; 8 bases are a match to TRBD1. Germline loops: CDR1 SGHRS, CDR2 YFSETQ. The V segment lost 5 bases and the J segment 5 bases; nucleotides outside the gene matches: 6. This CDR3 has 14 amino acids. In DNA form, the CDR3 reads TGCGCCAGCAGTCCTAACAGGGGGGATCAGCCCCAGCATTTT. Its translation: CASSPNRGDQPQHF.

The genes are TRBV6-5 and TRBJ1-4; D is unresolved. The CDR3 length is 12 residues. Per germline, CDR1 MNHEY and CDR2 SVGAGI. Trimming took off 2 bases at V and 7 bases at J, with 5 bases between the two ends. The CDR3 sequence: CASSYAGEKLFF. The CDR3 DNA reads TGTGCCAGCAGTTACGCCGGTGAAAAACTGTTTTTT.

The V call is TRBV20-1, the J call TRBJ2-1; no firm D call. Germline CDR1 is DFQATT and CDR2 is SNEGSKA (reference sequence). V lost 8 bases to trimming and J lost 6 bases, with 8 bases between them. The CDR3 is made up of 10 amino acids. In nucleotides, the CDR3 is TGCAGTCCCTATCGCAATGAGCAGTTCTTC. Its translation is CSPYRNEQFF.

This rearrangement joins TRBV7-9 to TRBJ2-7; D may be TRBD1 (6 bases). In germline, CDR1 is SEHNR, CDR2 FQNEAQ (reference sequence). CDR3 length: 13 residues. Trimming stripped 8 bases from V and 1 base from J, with 12 bases between. Written as DNA, the CDR3 is TGTGCCAGCGTGCACAGGGTTTCCTACGAGCAGTACTTC. This sequence encodes CASVHRVSYEQYF.

The chain couples TRBV5-8 to TRBJ2-7; D is unclear. The CDR3 loop spans 13 amino acids. Germline V gene lookup returns CDR1 SGHTS and CDR2 YDEGEE. Deletions cut 0 bases from V and 3 bases from J, with 7 bases between. CDR3 bases: TGTGCCAGCAGCTTGGTGCGGAACTACGAGCAGTACTTC. Its translation: CASSLVRNYEQYF. Supplemented by reference TRBV5-8 and TRBJ2-7, the full variable domain reads EAGVTQSPTHLIKTRGQQATLRCSPISGHTSVYWYQQALGLGLQFLLWYDEGEERNRGNFPPRFSGRQFPNYSSELNVNALELEDSALYLCASSLVRNYEQYFGPGTRLTVT.

This sequence joins TRBV7-2 and TRBJ1-3; weak D call: TRBD1 (5 bases). Germline lookup yields CDR1 SGHTA and CDR2 FQGNSA. The CDR3 sequence is 14 residues long. V was clipped by 5 bases and J by 2 bases, with 10 bases between them. The CDR3 loop is CASSHPGPGNTIYF. CDR3 nucleotides: TGTGCCAGCAGCCATCCAGGGCCTGGAAACACCATATATTTT.

The chain couples TRBV9 to TRBJ2-1, with 7 bases identical to TRBD2. V was clipped by 4 bases and J by 4 bases; unmatched bases: 8. This CDR3 region has 15 residues. Germline V CDR1 and CDR2: SGDLS, YYNGEE. CDR3 sequence reads: CASSPQMGGYNEQFF. The CDR3, as DNA: TGTGCCAGCAGCCCTCAAATGGGGGGGTACAATGAGCAGTTCTTC.

The V and J genes are TRBV4-2 and TRBJ2-3; D possibly corresponds to TRBD2 (5 bases). The germline CDR1 and CDR2 sequences are LGHNA and YNFKEQ. The V gene lost 1 base and the J gene lost 0 bases, with 11 bases spanning the gap. The CDR3 loop spans 16 amino acids. The CDR3 spells CASSQVERVSTDTQYF. CDR3 nucleotides: TGTGCCAGCAGCCAAGTTGAGAGGGTGAGCACAGATACGCAGTATTTT.

The chain is built from TRBV7-9 and TRBJ1-1, with D possibly being TRBD1 (5 bases). V lost 5 bases and J 6 bases, leaving 22 bases between the germline ends. This CDR3 contains 16 residues. Germline V gene data show CDR1 as SEHNR and CDR2 as FQNEAQ (reference sequence). The CDR3 loop reads CASSPTAPTRGAEAFF. In DNA, the CDR3 is TGTGCCAGCAGCCCCACAGCCCCGACCCGGGGGGCTGAAGCTTTCTTT.

The chain links TRBV7-2 to TRBJ2-1; TRBD1 agrees at 8 bases. The CDR3 extends over 15 amino acids. Trimming removed 2 bases from V and 9 bases from J; junction bases left unmatched: 9. CDR1 SGHTA and CDR2 FQGNSA come from the germline V gene. The CDR3 sequence: CASSLRDRSIGEQFF. The CDR3 region has the DNA TGTGCCAGCAGCTTACGGGACAGGTCAATAGGTGAGCAGTTCTTC.

The chain recombines TRBV19 with TRBJ2-7; the match to TRBD1 covers 7 bases. J gave up 3 bases and V 5 bases, and 16 bases lay outside the gene matches. Germline CDR1 is LNHDA and CDR2 is SQIVND (reference sequence). The CDR3 totals 17 residues. The CDR3 DNA reads TGTGCCAGTAGTCCGAAACACACCGGGACAGTTGTCTACGAGCAGTACTTC. This encodes CASSPKHTGTVVYEQYF.

The rearrangement links TRBV4-1 to TRBJ1-5; a weak D match, TRBD1 (5 bases). The CDR3 extends over 18 amino acids. Trimming took off 0 bases at V and 0 bases at J, with 15 bases between the two ends. Germline V gene sequence: CDR1 MGHRA, CDR2 YSYEKL. The CDR3 sequence: CASSQDLLRGSSNQPQHF. The DNA for the CDR3 is TGCGCCAGCAGCCAAGATCTTTTACGGGGGTCTAGCAATCAGCCCCAGCATTTT.

As for this clone: One end of the junction does not line up with germline, which may come from a read error. This chain links TRBV9 with TRBJ2-7; tentative D call: TRBD1 (7 bases). CDR1 is SGDLS, CDR2 YYNGEE, per germline. The CDR3 runs to 16 residues. The CDR3 DNA follows: TGTGCCAGCAGCCCCAGGGGGGATTGGGTGGGGTACGAGCAGTGCTTC. The encoded protein is CASSPRGDWVGYEQCF.

V is TRBV2 and J is TRBJ2-1; D gene ambiguous. Germline CDR1 reads SNHLY; CDR2 reads FYNNEI. V was pared by 1 base and J by 5 bases, with 9 bases between. This CDR3 is 14 amino acids long. CDR3 bases: TGTGCCAGCAGTGAAGACGTGTCTAACAATGAGCAGTTCTTC. Amino acids: CASSEDVSNNEQFF.

V gene TRBV19 combines with J gene TRBJ1-3; D remains ambiguous. This CDR3 is built from 17 residues. Trimming left V 7 bases short and J 0 bases short, with 19 bases between. In germline, CDR1 is LNHDA, CDR2 SQIVND (reference sequence). In nucleotides, the CDR3 is TGTGCCAGTACTCCCGACCCGAACAGAAGCTCTGGAAACACCATATATTTT. Translation: CASTPDPNRSSGNTIYF.

The chain couples TRBV21-1 to TRBJ2-5; TRBD1 is taken as the D call from the table, unchecked against the DNA. TRBV21-1 is listed as a pseudogene. The CDR3 sequence is 16 residues long. CDR3 bases: TGTGCCAGCAGCAATGAGACAGGAGAGTACCAAGAGACCCAGTACTTC. This codes for CASSNETGEYQETQYF.

J is TRBJ1-4 and V is TRBV6-1, with D tentatively TRBD1 (6 bases). Trimming removed 6 bases at V and 6 bases at J, with 11 bases between. Germline CDR1 and CDR2: MNHNS and SASEGT. This CDR3 has 13 residues. In DNA, the CDR3 is TGTGCCAGCAGCAAAAACAGGGATGAAAAACTGTTTTTT. It yields the protein CASSKNRDEKLFF.

The genes are TRBV7-2 and TRBJ1-5, with TRBD1 matching 7 bases. The V segment lost 5 bases and the J segment 1 base; nucleotides outside the gene matches: 5. CDR1 is SGHTA, CDR2 FQGNSA, per germline. CDR3 length: 15 residues. The CDR3 DNA is TGTGCCAGCAGCAGAGCGGACAGGAGCAATCAGCCCCAGCATTTT. Translating gives CASSRADRSNQPQHF.